The entry that follows covers one TCR beta chain sequence. The target antigen is unknown. Between the trimmed V and J ends, which lost 6 bases and 0 bases, there was a span of 9 bases. This CDR3 is built from 14 residues. Germline lookup yields CDR1 KGHSH and CDR2 LQKENI. The data were taken from a study of identical twins. Overall study findings and caveats: Twins showed weaker excess sharing in their beta out-of-frame sequences.

Unique molecular identifiers were present on the cDNA, which also gained a universal primer site by template switching. TCRdb re-called the 5' RACE reads with MiXCR, one entry per CDR3 protein. The sample has 600,000 to 850,000 distinct CDR3 sequences; about 20% are singletons. The same specimen was also included in a second study, on T cells expressing NK-cell markers.

This sequence originates from a woman aged 18-29 years in good health. The genes are TRBV18 and TRBJ2-1, with D unclear. Material: PBMCs. CDR3 protein: CASSERNSYNEQFF. The CDR3 nucleotides read TGTGCCAGCTCCGAAAGGAACTCCTACAATGAGCAGTTCTTC.